Sequencing of this T cell receptor beta chain was carried out in a study of blood T cell repertoires in COVID-19. Germline CDR1 and CDR2: KGHSH and LQKENI. This CDR3 has 15 amino acids. Trimming left V 5 bases short and J 6 bases short, with 19 bases between. Methods used by the authors: Amplifying reference gene primers gave estimates of nucleated cell counts. Clones were read by immunoSEQ multiplex PCR, and TCRdb kept only the in-frame ones, dropping some. V, J and clone size derive from that table, while D and trimming were established from the DNA sequence. The sample consists of nearly 200,000 clones, over 75% of them appearing once.

The chain links TRBV18 to TRBJ1-1; D not resolved. The sequenced sample was peripheral blood. The sequence came from a woman in her forties who had recovered from COVID-19. The CDR3 sequence is CASSARELPSAEAFF. CDR3 DNA: TGTGCCAGCTCAGCACGAGAGCTCCCCTCCGCTGAAGCTTTCTTT. Based on the CDR3 plus reference TRBV18 and TRBJ1-1, the full variable domain is NAGVMQNPRHLVRRRGQEARLRCSPMKGHSHVYWYRQLPEEGLKFMVYLQKENIIDESGMPKERFSAEFPKEGPSILRIQQVVRGDSAAYFCASSARELPSAEAFFGQGTRLTVV.